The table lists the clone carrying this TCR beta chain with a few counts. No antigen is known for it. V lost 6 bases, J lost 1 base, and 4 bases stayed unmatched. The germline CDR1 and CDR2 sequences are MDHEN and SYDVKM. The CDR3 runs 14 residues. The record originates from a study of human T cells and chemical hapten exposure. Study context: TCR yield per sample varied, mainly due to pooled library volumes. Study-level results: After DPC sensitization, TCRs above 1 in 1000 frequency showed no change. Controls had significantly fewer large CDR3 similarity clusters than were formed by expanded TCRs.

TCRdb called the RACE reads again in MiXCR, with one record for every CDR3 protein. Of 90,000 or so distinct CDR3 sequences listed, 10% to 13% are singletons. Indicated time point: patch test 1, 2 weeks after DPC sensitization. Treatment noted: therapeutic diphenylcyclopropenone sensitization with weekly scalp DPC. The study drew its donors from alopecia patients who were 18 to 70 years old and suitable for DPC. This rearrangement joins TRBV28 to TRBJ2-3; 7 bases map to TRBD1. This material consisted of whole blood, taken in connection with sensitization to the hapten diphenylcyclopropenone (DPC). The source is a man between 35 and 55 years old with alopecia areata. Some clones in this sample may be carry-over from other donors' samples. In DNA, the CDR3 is TGTGCCAGCAGAGGGGGCATAGGCACAGATACGCAGTATTTT. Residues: CASRGGIGTDTQYF.